One and the same sample provided the 22 T cell receptor beta chains below, sequenced in a study of cytomegalovirus exposure and HLA in healthy donors. The PCR employed 60 Vbeta primers together with 13 Jbeta primers. The assay was immunoSEQ multiplex PCR, and TCRdb's table has in-frame clones only and misses some. The sample contains approximately 100,000 clones, about three quarters of which appear only once. Sequencing used PBMCs. Receptors originate from a female donor in good health and CMV-seropositive.

This chain links TRBV6-4 with TRBJ2-1, with 8 bases matching TRBD2. This CDR3 spans 15 amino acids. In germline, CDR1 is MRHNA, CDR2 SNTAGT. V lost 3 bases, J lost 7 bases, and 8 bases stayed unmatched. The DNA for the CDR3 is TGTGCCAGCAGTGAGGAGTCGGGGGGGCAAAATGAGCAGTTCTTC. Protein: CASSEESGGQNEQFF.

Comment on this clone: The same CDR3 arises from other DNA sequences in this sample as well. The genes are TRBV18 and TRBJ1-1; no reliable D call. This CDR3 region has 14 residues. V dropped 2 bases and J dropped 1 base, with 8 bases sitting between them. The germline gives CDR1 KGHSH, CDR2 LQKENI. The CDR3 coding sequence is TGTGCCAGCTCACCAGGGCAGCAGAACACTGAAGCTTTCTTT. It codes for CASSPGQQNTEAFF.

This rearrangement joins TRBV19 to TRBJ1-3; D is unclear. Trimming cost V 6 bases and J 0 bases, with 9 bases left between them. Germline CDR1 is LNHDA and CDR2 is SQIVND (reference sequence). The CDR3 length is 14 residues. DNA for the CDR3: TGTGCCAGTAGCCTCCCTAGCTCTGGAAACACCATATATTTT. Amino acid sequence: CASSLPSSGNTIYF. The complete variable domain, with remaining parts taken from reference TRBV19 and TRBJ1-3, reads DGGITQSPKYLFRKEGQNVTLSCEQNLNHDAMYWYRQDPGQGLRLIYYSQIVNDFQKGDIAEGYSVSREKKESFPLTVTSAQKNPTAFYLCASSLPSSGNTIYFGEGSWLTVV.

The CDR3 sequence is CASSHTTGLNYGYTF. Written as DNA, the CDR3 is TGCGCCAGCAGCCATACTACAGGGCTGAACTATGGCTACACCTTC. The chain joins TRBV4-1 to TRBJ1-2; D possibly corresponds to TRBD1 (6 bases). Trimming shortened V by 3 bases and J by 2 bases, and 13 bases separated the two germline ends. Germline CDR1 MGHRA, CDR2 YSYEKL. The CDR3 length is 15 residues.

This clone was counted only a few times. CDR3 amino acids: CASSPAGASGRNIQYF. The CDR3 coding sequence is TGTGCCAGCAGTCCCGCGGGGGCTAGCGGGAGGAACATTCAGTACTTC. The chain joins TRBV27 to TRBJ2-4; TRBD2 matches 11 bases. Germline CDR1 MNHEY, CDR2 SMNVEV (reference sequence). V dropped 5 bases and J dropped 7; count of bases not matched to a gene: 10. CDR3 length equals 16 residues.

This clone has more than one count but fewer than ten. The rearrangement links TRBV30 to TRBJ1-1; 10 nucleotides agree with TRBD1. This CDR3 is 13 amino acids long. Trimming cost V 7 bases and J 9 bases; bases outside gene matches: 11. Germline V gene lookup returns CDR1 GTSNPN and CDR2 SVGIG (reference sequence). This chain's CDR3 is CASSGTGEPQAFF. The CDR3 region has the DNA TGTGCCTCCAGCGGGACAGGGGAACCTCAAGCTTTCTTT.

The chain employs TRBV25-1 and TRBJ1-2; no reliable D call. The CDR3 has 11 residues. Looked up from germline, CDR1 is MGHDK and CDR2 is SYGVNS. V gave up 6 bases and J gave up 6 bases, with 8 bases separating them. In DNA, the CDR3 is TGTGCCAGCAGAATGGCAGATGGCTACACCTTC. This gives the protein CASRMADGYTF.

The chain has TRBV6-1 and TRBJ1-6; 10 nucleotides align to TRBD1. With V trimmed by 5 bases and J by 10 bases, 5 bases remained unmatched. This CDR3 is 14 amino acids long. Germline V gene sequence: CDR1 MNHNS, CDR2 SASEGT. The CDR3 here is CASSRDRGDSPLHF. The DNA of the CDR3 is TGTGCCAGCAGTCGGGACAGGGGAGACTCACCCCTCCACTTT.

The genes are TRBV5-1 and TRBJ2-5; D ambiguous. The CDR3 has 14 amino acids. Germline V gene sequence: CDR1 SGHRS, CDR2 YFSETQ. V shed 3 bases and J shed 0 bases, with 9 bases lying between them. CDR3 loop: CASSSPGYQETQYF. The CDR3 DNA reads as TGCGCCAGCAGCTCCCCCGGGTACCAAGAGACCCAGTACTTC.

The V call is TRBV5-1, the J call TRBJ2-3; 7 nucleotides agree with TRBD2. The V segment lost 2 bases and the J segment 5 bases; nucleotides outside the gene matches: 2. This CDR3 has 13 residues. Germline values: CDR1 SGHRS, CDR2 YFSETQ. CDR3 sequence: CASSFGGGDTQYF. CDR3 in DNA: TGCGCCAGCAGCTTTGGGGGGGGAGATACGCAGTATTTT.

This clone was picked up a small number of times. The chain combines TRBV18 with TRBJ1-1; 11 bases line up with TRBD1. The CDR3 covers 14 residues. Trimming removed 6 bases from V and 4 bases from J; junction bases left unmatched: 4. Germline V gene lookup returns CDR1 KGHSH and CDR2 LQKENI. The CDR3, as DNA: TGTGCCAGCTCTGCCGGGACAGGGGGCACTGAAGCTTTCTTT. Translation: CASSAGTGGTEAFF.

The chain uses TRBV6-5 and TRBJ1-2; 10 bases fit TRBD1. Germline V lookup: CDR1 MNHEY, CDR2 SVGAGI. Trimming removed 6 bases from V and 3 bases from J; junction bases left unmatched: 7. The length of the CDR3 is 15 residues. The CDR3: CASRTGTGDYYGYTF. DNA of the CDR3: TGTGCCAGCAGGACCGGGACAGGGGATTACTATGGCTACACCTTC.

The chain's CDR3 is CASSLPTSGISNEQFF. The CDR3 bases are TGTGCCAGCAGCTTGCCTACTAGCGGGATATCCAATGAGCAGTTCTTC. This sequence joins TRBV5-4 and TRBJ2-1; TRBD2 matches at 10 bases. The J segment lost 6 bases and the V segment lost 1 base, leaving 7 bases of the junction unmatched. CDR3 length: 16 amino acids. The germline V gene encodes CDR1 SGHNT and CDR2 YYREEE (reference sequence). The full variable domain, in which reference TRBV5-4 and TRBJ2-1 provide the parts outside the CDR3, is ETGVTQSPTHLIKTRGQQVTLRCSSQSGHNTVSWYQQALGQGPQFIFQYYREEENGRGNFPPRFSGLQFPNYSSELNVNALELDDSALYLCASSLPTSGISNEQFFGPGTRLTVL.

The chain links TRBV6-6 to TRBJ1-2, with D possibly being TRBD1 (5 bases). The CDR3 consists of 13 residues. The germline CDR1 and CDR2 sequences are MNHNY and SVGAGI (reference sequence). V was shortened by 6 bases and J by 4 bases, with 12 bases between the two germline ends. CDR3 amino acids: CASRPAGPYGYTF. DNA of the CDR3: TGTGCCAGCAGGCCCGCGGGGCCCTATGGCTACACCTTC.

This chain joins TRBV28 and TRBJ2-2, with TRBD1 as a possible D gene (5 bases). Germline CDR1 MDHEN, CDR2 SYDVKM. Deletions cut 6 bases from V and 5 bases from J, with 10 bases between. This CDR3 contains 13 residues. The CDR3 DNA follows: TGTGCCAGCAGATACCAGGGTACCGGGGAGCTGTTTTTT. Amino acid sequence: CASRYQGTGELFF.

The chain uses TRBV7-9 and TRBJ1-2; D unclear. The CDR3 covers 12 residues. The V end was cut by 3 bases, the J end by 8 bases, with 10 bases between. Germline V gives CDR1 SEHNR, CDR2 FQNEAQ (reference sequence). The CDR3 coding sequence is TGTGCCAGCAGCTTTACGGGAGGGGGCTACACCTTC. Its translation: CASSFTGGGYTF.

The table lists this clone with a few counts. The J gene is TRBJ2-3, the V gene TRBV4-3, with D perhaps TRBD2 (5 bases). The CDR3 extends over 18 amino acids. Between the trimmed V and J ends, which lost 0 bases and 0 bases, there was a span of 16 bases. Per the germline V gene, CDR1 is LGHNA and CDR2 is YSLEER. CDR3 sequence: CASSQERAGQTSTDTQYF. CDR3 in DNA: TGCGCCAGCAGCCAAGAAAGGGCGGGCCAGACTAGCACAGATACGCAGTATTTT.

The rearrangement links TRBV18 to TRBJ2-1; D perhaps matches TRBD2 (5 bases). Germline CDR1 and CDR2: KGHSH and LQKENI. This CDR3 has 14 amino acids. Between the trimmed V and J ends, which lost 0 bases and 9 bases, there was a span of 12 bases. CDR3 protein: CASSPPTRVVEQFF. The DNA for the CDR3 is TGTGCCAGCTCACCACCTACGAGGGTCGTTGAGCAGTTCTTC. The full variable domain, its missing parts supplied by reference TRBV18 and TRBJ2-1, is NAGVMQNPRHLVRRRGQEARLRCSPMKGHSHVYWYRQLPEEGLKFMVYLQKENIIDESGMPKERFSAEFPKEGPSILRIQQVVRGDSAAYFCASSPPTRVVEQFFGPGTRLTVL.

The chain has TRBV2 and TRBJ1-5; 11 nucleotides agree with TRBD1. J gave up 7 bases and V 4 bases, and 3 bases lay outside the gene matches. Germline-derived CDR1 and CDR2 are SNHLY and FYNNEI. CDR3 length equals 14 residues. The CDR3, as DNA: TGTGCCAGCAGTGGGACAGGGGGCGTCCAGCCCCAGCATTTT. It yields the protein CASSGTGGVQPQHF.

V usage is TRBV5-1 and J usage is TRBJ2-1; possibly TRBD2 for D (6 bases). This CDR3 has 14 amino acids. From germline, CDR1 is SGHRS and CDR2 YFSETQ. Trimming cost V 4 bases and J 6 bases, with 14 bases left between them. The CDR3 reads CASSGGSNSNEQFF. The CDR3 coding sequence is TGCGCCAGCAGCGGGGGGTCAAATAGCAATGAGCAGTTCTTC. Full variable domain (remainder filled in from reference TRBV5-1 and TRBJ2-1): KAGVTQTPRYLIKTRGQQVTLSCSPISGHRSVSWYQQTPGQGLQFLFEYFSETQRNKGNFPGRFSGRQFSNSRSEMNVSTLELGDSALYLCASSGGSNSNEQFFGPGTRLTVL.

This chain uses TRBV28 with TRBJ1-1; D is unclear. The CDR3 extends over 13 amino acids. Looked up from germline, CDR1 is MDHEN and CDR2 is SYDVKM. The ends were cut back, 4 bases at V and 0 bases at J, with 6 bases in the middle. This CDR3 reads CASSSFLNTEAFF. The CDR3 bases are TGTGCCAGCAGTTCATTCCTGAACACTGAAGCTTTCTTT. Full variable domain (remainder filled in from reference TRBV28 and TRBJ1-1): DVKVTQSSRYLVKRTGEKVFLECVQDMDHENMFWYRQDPGLGLRLIYFSYDVKMKEKGDIPEGYSVSREKKERFSLILESASTNQTSMYLCASSSFLNTEAFFGQGTRLTVV.

The table lists this clone with a few counts. The CDR3 region has the DNA TGTGCCAGCAGTACTAGCGGGAGCATAGCCAAAAACATTCAGTACTTC. Translation: CASSTSGSIAKNIQYF. V usage is TRBV6-6 and J usage is TRBJ2-4; 11 bases are shared with TRBD2. V lost 5 bases to trimming and J lost 0 bases; unmatched junction nucleotides: 3. Germline-derived CDR1 and CDR2 are MNHNY and SVGAGI (reference sequence). The CDR3 runs to 16 residues.